This T cell receptor (beta chain) was captured by sequencing in a study of OX40 agonist ivuxolimab in advanced cancers. On this clone itself: Antigen: not known.

Overall study findings and caveats: At 0.1 to 3.0 mg/kg and by week 6, CD4+ and CD8+ T cells in the blood had expanded clonally.

Clones were sequenced by immunoSEQ multiplex PCR, and TCRdb holds only the in-frame ones, with some missing. The profile shows fewer than 85,000 clones, around 86% of them singletons. The ends were cut back, 4 bases at V and 2 bases at J, with 12 bases in the middle. The CDR3 is 15 amino acids. Germline V gene data show CDR1 as SGHDN and CDR2 as FVKESK. This sequence originates from an adult with an advanced solid tumor such as melanoma, head and neck, liver or kidney cancer. The sequences come from CD4+ or CD8+ T cells sorted from blood, collected in a trial of the OX40 agonist ivuxolimab. V gene TRBV14 combines with J gene TRBJ1-3; D is perhaps TRBD1 (5 bases). CDR3 protein: CASSRSGTTGNTIYF. In DNA form, the CDR3 reads TGTGCCAGCAGCCGCTCCGGGACGACTGGAAACACCATATATTTT.